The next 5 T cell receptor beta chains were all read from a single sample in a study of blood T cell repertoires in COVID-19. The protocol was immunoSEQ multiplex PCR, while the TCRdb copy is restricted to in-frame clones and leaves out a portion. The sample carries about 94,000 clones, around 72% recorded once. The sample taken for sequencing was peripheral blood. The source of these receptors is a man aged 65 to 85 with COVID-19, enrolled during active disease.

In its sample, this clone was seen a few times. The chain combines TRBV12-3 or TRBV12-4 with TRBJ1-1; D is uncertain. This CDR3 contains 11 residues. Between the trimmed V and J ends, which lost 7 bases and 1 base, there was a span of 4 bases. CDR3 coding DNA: TGTGCCAGCATTCAGAACACTGAAGCTTTCTTT. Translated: CASIQNTEAFF.

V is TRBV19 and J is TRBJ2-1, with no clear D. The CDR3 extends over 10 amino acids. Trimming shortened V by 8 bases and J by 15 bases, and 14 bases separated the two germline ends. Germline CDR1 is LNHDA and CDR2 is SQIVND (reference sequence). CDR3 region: CASGEVYRFF. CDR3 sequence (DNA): TGTGCCAGTGGTGAGGTATATAGGTTCTTC. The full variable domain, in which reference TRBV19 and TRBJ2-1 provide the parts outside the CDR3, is DGGITQSPKYLFRKEGQNVTLSCEQNLNHDAMYWYRQDPGQGLRLIYYSQIVNDFQKGDIAEGYSVSREKKESFPLTVTSAQKNPTAFYLCASGEVYRFFGPGTRLTVL.

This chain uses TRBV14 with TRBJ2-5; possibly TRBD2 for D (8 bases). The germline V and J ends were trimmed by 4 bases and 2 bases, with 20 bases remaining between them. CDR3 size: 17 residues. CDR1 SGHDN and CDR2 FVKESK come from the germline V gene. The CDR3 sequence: CASSRDRASGWQETQYF. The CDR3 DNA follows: TGTGCCAGCAGCCGTGACAGGGCTAGCGGGTGGCAAGAGACCCAGTACTTC.

The CDR3 sequence is CASRDSYNEQFF. The CDR3 bases are TGCGCCAGTCGGGACTCCTACAATGAGCAGTTCTTC. This chain uses TRBV5-1 with TRBJ2-1; maybe TRBD2 (5 bases). The V gene lost 8 bases and the J gene lost 0 bases, with 6 bases spanning the gap. This CDR3 comprises 12 residues. CDR1 and CDR2 from the germline V gene are SGHRS and YFSETQ. Complete variable domain (other parts from reference TRBV5-1 and TRBJ2-1): KAGVTQTPRYLIKTRGQQVTLSCSPISGHRSVSWYQQTPGQGLQFLFEYFSETQRNKGNFPGRFSGRQFSNSRSEMNVSTLELGDSALYLCASRDSYNEQFFGPGTRLTVL.

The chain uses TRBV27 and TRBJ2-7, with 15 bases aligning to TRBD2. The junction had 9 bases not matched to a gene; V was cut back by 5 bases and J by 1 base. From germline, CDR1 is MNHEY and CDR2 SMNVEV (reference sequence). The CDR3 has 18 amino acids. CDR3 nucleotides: TGTGCCAGCAGTCCAACCACCGGGACTAGCGGGAGGTCCTACGAGCAGTACTTC. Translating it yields CASSPTTGTSGRSYEQYF.